A single sample is the source of the 28 T cell receptor beta chains below, sequenced in a study of T cell repertoires in cytomegalovirus infection. TCRdb analysed the reads with MiXCR anew, one entry per CDR3 protein. The sample contains almost 500,000 distinct CDR3 sequences, about 11% of which appear only once. The specimen was PBMCs. The receptors originated from a human donor in good health (CMV status not recorded). Some clones in this sample may be carry-over from other donors' samples.

This clonotype was observed at least ten times. The V call is TRBV20-1, the J call TRBJ2-1; 7 positions match TRBD2. The germline V gene encodes CDR1 DFQATT and CDR2 SNEGSKA (reference sequence). The CDR3 runs 13 residues. Here the CDR3 DNA reads TGCAGCGCCGAGGGCGGGAGTATCAATGAGCAGTTCTTC. Translation: CSAEGGSINEQFF.

This clonotype was observed many times. The gene calls are TRBV29-1 and TRBJ1-2, with D possibly matching TRBD1 (6 bases). Trimming removed 3 bases at V and 0 bases at J, with 14 bases between. The CDR3 has 15 residues. Per the germline V gene, CDR1 is SQVTM and CDR2 is ANQGSEA. CDR3 in DNA: TGCAGCGTTGAGGGTAGGCAGGGGACTAACTATGGCTACACCTTC. Translating gives CSVEGRQGTNYGYTF.

This clonotype was seen repeatedly, ten times or more. The J gene is TRBJ2-3, the V gene TRBV19, with a possible D match to TRBD1 (5 bases). The CDR3 is 15 residues long. Trimming pared 1 base from V and 3 bases from J, leaving 11 bases between. CDR1 is LNHDA and CDR2 is SQIVND in the germline V gene (reference sequence). The CDR3 DNA reads as TGTGCCAGTAGTATAGGGGGCAGTCCAACAGATACGCAGTATTTT. Its translation: CASSIGGSPTDTQYF.

The chain employs TRBV5-4 and TRBJ2-1, with 9 bases lining up with TRBD2. Germline V gene lookup returns CDR1 SGHNT and CDR2 YYREEE (reference sequence). The CDR3 extends over 17 amino acids. V lost 2 bases and J lost 7; bases outside the gene matches: 13. CDR3 region: CASSFSSGVHTVNEQFF. The CDR3 DNA is TGTGCCAGCAGCTTTTCTAGCGGGGTACATACAGTGAATGAGCAGTTCTTC.

This clonotype appeared many times. The chain has TRBV12-3 or TRBV12-4 and TRBJ2-2; D remains ambiguous. Trimming removed 3 bases from V and 8 bases from J, with 16 bases in between. The CDR3 contains 15 residues. CDR3 in DNA: TGTGCCAGCAGTTTGAGACGGGCCGCCGCGGGGGAGCTGTTTTTT. It yields the protein CASSLRRAAAGELFF.

The chain is built from TRBV7-8 and TRBJ2-6, with TRBD1 matching over 7 bases. Germline CDR1 SGHVS, CDR2 FQNEAQ. J was trimmed by 1 base and V by 4 bases; bases with no gene match: 4. The CDR3 is 16 residues long. The CDR3 sequence is CASSSRGQSGANVLTF. DNA for the CDR3: TGTGCCAGCAGCTCTAGGGGACAGTCTGGGGCCAACGTCCTGACTTTC.

This clonotype came up a few times. This chain joins TRBV3-1 and TRBJ1-2; TRBD1 matches at 9 bases. Trimming removed 8 bases from V and 8 bases from J; junction bases left unmatched: 9. This CDR3 comprises 13 residues. In germline, CDR1 is LGHDT, CDR2 YNNKEL (reference sequence). The CDR3 DNA reads as TGTGCCAGCCGCCTTGGACAGGGGAAAGGCTACACCTTC. Translating gives CASRLGQGKGYTF.

In this sample, this clonotype turned up a few times. This rearrangement joins TRBV5-6 to TRBJ2-3; no reliable D call. The CDR3 extends over 14 amino acids. Germline V gene sequence: CDR1 SGHDT, CDR2 YYEEEE. V lost 0 bases, J lost 0 bases, and 5 bases lay in between. For the CDR3, the DNA is TGTGCCAGCAGCTTGGCCATGAGCACAGATACGCAGTATTTT. Amino acid sequence: CASSLAMSTDTQYF.

This sequence joins TRBV7-9 and TRBJ1-2; D ambiguous. V lost 4 bases and J lost 8, with 14 bases in between. The CDR3 is made up of 13 amino acids. CDR1 and CDR2 from the germline V gene are SEHNR and FQNEAQ (reference sequence). In DNA, the CDR3 is TGTGCCAGCAGCTCTGACATACGTTCCGGCTACACCTTC. This sequence encodes CASSSDIRSGYTF.

This clonotype was observed at least ten times. The chain recombines TRBV6-5 with TRBJ1-1; D remains ambiguous. The CDR3 extends over 15 amino acids. Germline V gene data show CDR1 as MNHEY and CDR2 as SVGAGI. Trimming took off 0 bases at V and 1 base at J, with 9 bases between the two ends. CDR3 nucleotide sequence: TGTGCCAGCAGTTACTCGGTGCGGGGGAACACTGAAGCTTTCTTT. Protein: CASSYSVRGNTEAFF.

The gene calls are TRBV11-2 and TRBJ1-2; TRBD1 might be the D (6 bases). Germline assignment: CDR1 SGHAT and CDR2 FQNNGV. The CDR3 runs to 13 residues. Trimming took off 5 bases at V and 9 bases at J, with 16 bases between the two ends. The CDR3 loop is CASSLGQSVSYTF. The DNA of the CDR3 is TGTGCCAGCAGCCTCGGACAGTCAGTTAGCTACACCTTC. The full variable domain, in which reference TRBV11-2 and TRBJ1-2 provide the parts outside the CDR3, is EAGVAQSPRYKIIEKRQSVAFWCNPISGHATLYWYQQILGQGPKLLIQFQNNGVVDDSQLPKDRFSAERLKGVDSTLKIQPAKLEDSAVYLCASSLGQSVSYTFGSGTRLTVV.

This clonotype appeared many times. The chain is built from TRBV4-2 and TRBJ2-3; D is ambiguous. The CDR3 has 14 residues. CDR1 is LGHNA, CDR2 YNFKEQ, per germline. V was clipped by 3 bases and J by 0 bases, with 7 bases between them. The CDR3 loop reads CASSQIGSTDTQYF. The CDR3 DNA follows: TGTGCCAGCAGCCAGATCGGAAGCACAGATACGCAGTATTTT.

The chain is built from TRBV30 and TRBJ2-2, with D tentatively TRBD1 (5 bases). CDR1 GTSNPN and CDR2 SVGIG come from the germline V gene (reference sequence). The CDR3 is 13 residues long. Here the CDR3 reads CALTVANTGELFF. CDR3 coding DNA: TGTGCTTTGACAGTCGCGAACACCGGGGAGCTGTTTTTT.

This clonotype has ten or more counts. The chain carries TRBV6-2 or TRBV6-3 and TRBJ2-7; tentative D call: TRBD2 (8 bases). V was cut by 8 bases and J by 6 bases, with 17 bases left in between. The CDR3 runs 13 residues. Germline-derived CDR1 and CDR2 are MNHEY and SVGEGT. The DNA for the CDR3 is TGTGCCAGCCGTAGGGACAGCGGGGGCGAGCAGTACTTC. This encodes CASRRDSGGEQYF.

This clonotype was counted many times. This chain uses TRBV10-2 with TRBJ2-3; 8 bases are shared with TRBD2. J gave up 4 bases and V 3 bases, and 3 bases lay outside the gene matches. Germline CDR1 WSHSY, CDR2 SAAADI. The CDR3 loop spans 14 amino acids. The CDR3 reads CASSDPGGPDTQYF. CDR3 coding DNA: TGCGCCAGCAGTGACCCGGGGGGGCCAGATACGCAGTATTTT.

This clonotype has ten or more counts. The chain recombines TRBV27 with TRBJ1-1; 7 nucleotides match TRBD1. V dropped 5 bases and J dropped 7; count of bases not matched to a gene: 4. From germline, CDR1 is MNHEY and CDR2 SMNVEV (reference sequence). The CDR3 covers 12 residues. The CDR3 DNA reads TGTGCCAGCAGTCAGGGGGGGAATGAAGCTTTCTTT. This gives the protein CASSQGGNEAFF.

This clonotype was seen at least ten times. V and J are TRBV28 and TRBJ1-2; 9 positions match TRBD1. J lost 1 base, V lost 4 bases, and 4 bases had no gene match. The CDR3 has 15 amino acids. CDR1 is MDHEN, CDR2 SYDVKM, per germline. CDR3 sequence (DNA): TGTGCCAGCAGTTCCTACAGGGGGCTTAACTATGGCTACACCTTC. Amino acid sequence: CASSSYRGLNYGYTF.

Comment on this clonotype: A read error is possible here, since a much larger clone lies one base away. V is TRBV2 and J is TRBJ1-5, with D maybe TRBD1 (6 bases). The CDR3 is 15 amino acids. Germline CDR1 SNHLY, CDR2 FYNNEI. V shed 6 bases and J shed 5 bases, with 17 bases lying between them. The CDR3 protein is CASRDRRVEDQPQHF. As DNA, the CDR3 is TGTGCCAGCAGGGACAGACGGGTAGAGGATCAGCCCCAGCATTTT.

This clonotype was seen at least ten times. CDR3 residues: CASSQFPGSEYEQFF. Here the CDR3 DNA reads TGTGCCAGCAGCCAATTTCCCGGGTCTGAGTATGAGCAGTTCTTC. The chain links TRBV7-3 to TRBJ2-1; D ambiguous. The CDR3 is made up of 15 amino acids. Germline V gene data show CDR1 as SGHTA and CDR2 as FQGTGA. V was pared by 5 bases and J by 8 bases, with 19 bases between.

This clonotype turned up a few times. The chain is built from TRBV28 and TRBJ1-1; D is unresolved. Germline V gene lookup returns CDR1 MDHEN and CDR2 SYDVKM. Trimming left V 5 bases short and J 8 bases short, with 9 bases between. The CDR3 spans 11 residues. CDR3 bases: TGTGCCAGCAGTAGTGTCTCGGAAGCTTTCTTT. This translates into CASSSVSEAFF.

This clonotype occurred many times. This chain connects TRBV2 to TRBJ2-2; TRBD2 might be the D (5 bases). V was shortened by 6 bases and J by 7 bases, with 12 bases between the two germline ends. The CDR3 is 13 residues long. The germline gives CDR1 SNHLY, CDR2 FYNNEI. The CDR3 region has the DNA TGTGCCAGCAGCCAGGAAGGGAGCGGGGAGCTGTTTTTT. This encodes CASSQEGSGELFF.

V gene TRBV19 combines with J gene TRBJ1-1; TRBD1 might be the D (5 bases). This CDR3 contains 16 residues. Germline V gene sequence: CDR1 LNHDA, CDR2 SQIVND (reference sequence). Trimming stripped 7 bases from V and 0 bases from J, with 18 bases between. This CDR3 is CASNLGRGPMNTEAFF. In DNA form, the CDR3 reads TGTGCCAGTAATTTGGGGCGAGGACCGATGAACACTGAAGCTTTCTTT.

This clonotype has at least ten counts. The gene calls are TRBV5-4 and TRBJ1-3; TRBD1 is a possible D gene (6 bases). CDR1 is SGHNT and CDR2 is YYREEE in the germline V gene (reference sequence). The CDR3 is 17 amino acids. Trimming took off 3 bases at V and 6 bases at J, with 22 bases between the two ends. The CDR3 is CASSSLSPTGPKNTIYF. In DNA form, the CDR3 reads TGTGCCAGCAGCTCCCTTTCCCCGACAGGACCGAAAAACACCATATATTTT.

This clonotype was recorded many times. The gene calls are TRBV7-9 and TRBJ2-7; perhaps TRBD1 as D (6 bases). CDR3 size: 14 residues. The V and J ends lost 5 bases and 0 bases respectively, with 11 bases between them. Germline V gives CDR1 SEHNR, CDR2 FQNEAQ (reference sequence). CDR3 DNA sequence: TGTGCCAGCAGCAACAGGGACCACTCCTACGAGCAGTACTTC. Encoded protein: CASSNRDHSYEQYF.

The chain uses TRBV19 and TRBJ1-1; the D is unclear. V was trimmed by 3 bases and J by 0 bases, leaving 8 bases between them. CDR3 length equals 14 residues. Looked up from germline, CDR1 is LNHDA and CDR2 is SQIVND (reference sequence). CDR3 sequence (DNA): TGTGCCAGTAGTATCCTGGATTTGAACACTGAAGCTTTCTTT. Translating it yields CASSILDLNTEAFF. Full variable domain (outside the CDR3, taken from reference TRBV19 and TRBJ1-1): DGGITQSPKYLFRKEGQNVTLSCEQNLNHDAMYWYRQDPGQGLRLIYYSQIVNDFQKGDIAEGYSVSREKKESFPLTVTSAQKNPTAFYLCASSILDLNTEAFFGQGTRLTVV.

The CDR3 is CAIREYVQGKEDGYTF. CDR3 coding DNA: TGTGCCATCAGGGAATACGTACAGGGTAAAGAGGATGGCTACACCTTC. The chain carries TRBV10-3 and TRBJ1-2; D perhaps matches TRBD1 (6 bases). Germline loops: CDR1 ENHRY, CDR2 SYGVKD. V was trimmed by 6 bases and J by 6 bases, leaving 23 bases between them. The CDR3 sequence is 16 residues long.

This clonotype has at least ten counts. The rearrangement joins TRBV28 to TRBJ1-4; TRBD1 is a possible D gene (5 bases). Trimming stripped 5 bases from V and 8 bases from J, with 21 bases between. Germline V gene lookup returns CDR1 MDHEN and CDR2 SYDVKM. CDR3 length: 16 residues. This CDR3 is CASSPQGAGRGEKLFF. In DNA, the CDR3 is TGTGCCAGCAGTCCCCAAGGGGCAGGGCGGGGCGAAAAACTGTTTTTT.

In its sample, this clonotype was seen many times. The V and J genes are TRBV7-8 and TRBJ2-7; D ambiguous. The CDR3 sequence is 14 residues long. From germline, CDR1 is SGHVS and CDR2 FQNEAQ. Trimming removed 0 bases from V and 7 bases from J, with 13 bases in between. The CDR3: CASSLAAVWAEQYF. CDR3 sequence (DNA): TGTGCCAGCAGCTTAGCGGCGGTCTGGGCAGAGCAGTACTTC.